This T cell receptor beta chain was identified during a study of blood T cell repertoires in COVID-19. Overall study: Sample material is recorded as cDNA or gDNA derived from T cells, B-cell-depleted T cells, or PBMCs.

The CDR3 covers 14 residues. V dropped 1 base and J dropped 1 base, with 5 bases sitting between them. Germline V gene lookup returns CDR1 SGHKS and CDR2 YYEKEE (reference sequence). Some clones are missing from TCRdb's copy, which holds only in-frame ones; the method was immunoSEQ multiplex PCR. The table includes 100,000 to 150,000 clones, roughly four fifths detected once. The sequenced material came from peripheral blood. This sequence joins TRBV5-5 and TRBJ2-2, with D unresolved. The TCR sequence derives from a man between 60 and 70 years old with acute or convalescent COVID-19. CDR3 sequence: CASSLQLNTGELFF. Here the CDR3 DNA reads TGTGCCAGCAGCTTGCAACTGAACACCGGGGAGCTGTTTTTT.